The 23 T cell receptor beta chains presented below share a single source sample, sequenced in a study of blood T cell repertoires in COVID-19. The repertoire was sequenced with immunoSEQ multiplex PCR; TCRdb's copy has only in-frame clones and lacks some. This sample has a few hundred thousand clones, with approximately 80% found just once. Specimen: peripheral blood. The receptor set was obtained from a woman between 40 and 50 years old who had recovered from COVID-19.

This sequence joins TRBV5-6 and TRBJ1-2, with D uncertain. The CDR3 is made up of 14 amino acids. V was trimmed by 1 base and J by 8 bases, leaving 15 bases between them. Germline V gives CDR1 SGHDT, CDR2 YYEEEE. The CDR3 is CASSLNPGIGGYTF. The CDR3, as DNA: TGTGCCAGCAGCTTGAACCCGGGAATAGGAGGCTACACCTTC. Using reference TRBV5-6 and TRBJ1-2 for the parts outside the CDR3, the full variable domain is DAGVTQSPTHLIKTRGQQVTLRCSPKSGHDTVSWYQQALGQGPQFIFQYYEEEERQRGNFPDRFSGHQFPNYSSELNVNALLLGDSALYLCASSLNPGIGGYTFGSGTRLTVV.

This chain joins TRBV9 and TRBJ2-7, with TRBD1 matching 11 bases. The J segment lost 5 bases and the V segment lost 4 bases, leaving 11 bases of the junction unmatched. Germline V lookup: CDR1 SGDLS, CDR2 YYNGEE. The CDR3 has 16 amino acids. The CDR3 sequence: CASSPPRDRGYDEQYF. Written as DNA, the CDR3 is TGTGCCAGCAGCCCCCCCCGGGACAGGGGGTACGACGAGCAGTACTTC. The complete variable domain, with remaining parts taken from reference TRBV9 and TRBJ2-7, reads DSGVTQTPKHLITATGQRVTLRCSPRSGDLSVYWYQQSLDQGLQFLIQYYNGEERAKGNILERFSAQQFPDLHSELNLSSLELGDSALYFCASSPPRDRGYDEQYFGPGTRLTVT.

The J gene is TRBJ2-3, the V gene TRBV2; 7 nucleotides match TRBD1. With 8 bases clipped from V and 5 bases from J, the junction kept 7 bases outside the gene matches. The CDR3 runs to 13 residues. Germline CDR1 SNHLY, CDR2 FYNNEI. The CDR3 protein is CASGGQAEDTQYF. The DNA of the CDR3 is TGTGCCAGCGGCGGACAGGCTGAAGATACGCAGTATTTT.

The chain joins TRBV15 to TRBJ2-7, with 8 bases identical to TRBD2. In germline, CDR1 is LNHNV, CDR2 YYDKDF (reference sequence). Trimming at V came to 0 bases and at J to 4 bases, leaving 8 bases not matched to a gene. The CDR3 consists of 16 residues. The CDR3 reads CATSRESGGLPYEQYF. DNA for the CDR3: TGTGCCACCAGCAGAGAGAGCGGGGGCCTACCATACGAGCAGTACTTC.

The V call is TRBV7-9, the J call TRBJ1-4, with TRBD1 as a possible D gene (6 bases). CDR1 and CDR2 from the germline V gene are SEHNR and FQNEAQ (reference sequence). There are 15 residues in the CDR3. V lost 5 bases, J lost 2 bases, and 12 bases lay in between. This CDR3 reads CASSPTGNTNEKLFF. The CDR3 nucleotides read TGTGCCAGCAGCCCTACAGGGAATACTAATGAAAAACTGTTTTTT.

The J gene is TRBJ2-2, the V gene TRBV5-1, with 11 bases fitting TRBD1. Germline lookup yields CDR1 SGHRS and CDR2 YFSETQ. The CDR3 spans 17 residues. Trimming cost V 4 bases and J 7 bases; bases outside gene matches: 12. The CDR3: CASSLQGGQGAVGELFF. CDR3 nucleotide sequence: TGCGCCAGCAGCCTCCAGGGTGGACAGGGGGCTGTCGGGGAGCTGTTTTTT.

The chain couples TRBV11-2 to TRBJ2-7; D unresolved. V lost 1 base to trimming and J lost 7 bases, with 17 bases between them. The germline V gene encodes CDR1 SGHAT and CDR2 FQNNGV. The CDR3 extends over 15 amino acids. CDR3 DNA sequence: TGTGCCAGCAGCTTAGGGCTGGCCGCCGCCTGGGAGCAGTACTTC. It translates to CASSLGLAAAWEQYF.

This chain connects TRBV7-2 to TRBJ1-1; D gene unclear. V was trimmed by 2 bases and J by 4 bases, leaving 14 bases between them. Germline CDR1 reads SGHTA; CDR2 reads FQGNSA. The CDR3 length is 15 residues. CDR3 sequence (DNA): TGTGCCAGCAGCTTAACTCGGGTGGCGAGCACTGAAGCTTTCTTT. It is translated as CASSLTRVASTEAFF.

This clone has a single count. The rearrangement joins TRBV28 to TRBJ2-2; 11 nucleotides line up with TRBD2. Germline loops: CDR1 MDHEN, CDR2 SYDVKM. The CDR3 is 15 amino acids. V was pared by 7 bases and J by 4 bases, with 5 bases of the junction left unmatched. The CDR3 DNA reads TGTGCCAGCAACCTTAGCGGGGGGGGCACCGGGGAGCTGTTTTTT. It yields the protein CASNLSGGGTGELFF.

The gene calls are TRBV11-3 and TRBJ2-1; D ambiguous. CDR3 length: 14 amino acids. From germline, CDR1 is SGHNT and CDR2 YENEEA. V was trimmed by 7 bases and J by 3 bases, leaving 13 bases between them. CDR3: CASTTPVNYNEQFF. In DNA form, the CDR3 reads TGTGCCAGCACCACACCAGTCAACTACAATGAGCAGTTCTTC.

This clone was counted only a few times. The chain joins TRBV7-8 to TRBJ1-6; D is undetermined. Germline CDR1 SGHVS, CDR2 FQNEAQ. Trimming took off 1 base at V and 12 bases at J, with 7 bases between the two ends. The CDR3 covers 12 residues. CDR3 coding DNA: TGTGCCAGCAGCTTAGGAAGGAGACCCCTCCACTTT. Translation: CASSLGRRPLHF.

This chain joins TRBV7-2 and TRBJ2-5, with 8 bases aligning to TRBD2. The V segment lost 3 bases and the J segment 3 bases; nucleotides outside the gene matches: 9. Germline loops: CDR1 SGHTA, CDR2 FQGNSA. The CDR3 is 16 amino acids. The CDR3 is CASSLVGGALEETQYF. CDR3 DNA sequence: TGTGCCAGCAGCTTGGTCGGGGGGGCGTTGGAAGAGACCCAGTACTTC.

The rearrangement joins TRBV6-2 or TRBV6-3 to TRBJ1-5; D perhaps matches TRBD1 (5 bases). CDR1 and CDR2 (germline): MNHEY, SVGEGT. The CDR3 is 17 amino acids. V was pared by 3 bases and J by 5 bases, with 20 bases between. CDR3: CASSYNRGRIVDQPQHF. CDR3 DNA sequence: TGTGCCAGCAGTTATAACCGGGGGAGGATTGTCGATCAGCCCCAGCATTTT.

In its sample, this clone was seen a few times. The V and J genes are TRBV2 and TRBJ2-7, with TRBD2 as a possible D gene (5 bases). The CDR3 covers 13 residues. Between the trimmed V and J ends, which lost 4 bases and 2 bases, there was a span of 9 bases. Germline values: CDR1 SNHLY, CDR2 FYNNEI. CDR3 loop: CASSAAGAYEQYF. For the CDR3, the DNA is TGTGCCAGCAGTGCGGCCGGGGCCTACGAGCAGTACTTC.

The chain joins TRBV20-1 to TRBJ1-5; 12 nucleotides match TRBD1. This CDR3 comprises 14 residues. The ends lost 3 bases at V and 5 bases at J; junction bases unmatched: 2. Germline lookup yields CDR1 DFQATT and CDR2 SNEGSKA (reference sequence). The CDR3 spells CSASGDRGHQPQHF. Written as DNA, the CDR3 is TGCAGTGCTAGTGGGGACAGGGGGCATCAGCCCCAGCATTTT.

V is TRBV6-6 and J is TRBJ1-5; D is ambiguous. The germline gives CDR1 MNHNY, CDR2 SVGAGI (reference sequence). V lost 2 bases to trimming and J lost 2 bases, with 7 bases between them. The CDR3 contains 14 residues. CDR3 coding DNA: TGTGCCAGCAGTTACCTAACAGGCAATCAGCCCCAGCATTTT. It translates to CASSYLTGNQPQHF.

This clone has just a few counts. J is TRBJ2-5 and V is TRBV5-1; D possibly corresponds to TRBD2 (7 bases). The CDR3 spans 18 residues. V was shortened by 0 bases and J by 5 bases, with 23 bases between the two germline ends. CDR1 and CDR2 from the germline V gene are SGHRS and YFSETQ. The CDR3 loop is CASSLANVAGAPRETQYF. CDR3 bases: TGCGCCAGCAGCTTGGCAAACGTTGCGGGGGCCCCACGGGAGACCCAGTACTTC.

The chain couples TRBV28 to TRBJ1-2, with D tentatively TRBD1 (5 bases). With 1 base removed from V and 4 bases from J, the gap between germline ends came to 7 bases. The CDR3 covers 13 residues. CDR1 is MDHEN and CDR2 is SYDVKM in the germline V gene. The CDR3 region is CASSLLGLYGYTF. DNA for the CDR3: TGTGCCAGCAGTTTATTGGGACTCTATGGCTACACCTTC.

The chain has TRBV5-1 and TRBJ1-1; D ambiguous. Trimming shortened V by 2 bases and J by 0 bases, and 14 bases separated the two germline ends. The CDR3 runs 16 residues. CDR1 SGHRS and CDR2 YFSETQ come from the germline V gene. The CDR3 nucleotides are TGCGCCAGCAGCTTTCGACCAGGCCTAATGAACACTGAAGCTTTCTTT. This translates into CASSFRPGLMNTEAFF.

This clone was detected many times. The CDR3, as DNA: TGTGCCAGCAGCTTAGCTCAGGGGGTCACTGAAGCTTTCTTT. It codes for CASSLAQGVTEAFF. The rearrangement uses TRBV7-2 and TRBJ1-1, with TRBD1 matching 7 bases. This CDR3 contains 14 residues. With 0 bases clipped from V and 4 bases from J, the junction kept 2 bases outside the gene matches. Germline CDR1 reads SGHTA; CDR2 reads FQGNSA.

The CDR3 DNA is TGTGCCAGCAGCTTAGGGCAGTCTACTGAAGCTTTCTTT. It codes for CASSLGQSTEAFF. The rearrangement uses TRBV7-8 and TRBJ1-1; D unresolved. Trimming took 1 base from V and 5 from J, leaving 8 bases between them. The CDR3 is made up of 13 amino acids. The germline V gene has CDR1 SGHVS and CDR2 FQNEAQ.

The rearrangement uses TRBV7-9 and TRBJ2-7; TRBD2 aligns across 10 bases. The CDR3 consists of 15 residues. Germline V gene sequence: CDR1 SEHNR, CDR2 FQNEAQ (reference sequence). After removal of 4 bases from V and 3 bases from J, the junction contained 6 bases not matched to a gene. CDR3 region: CASSYSGGHLYEQYF. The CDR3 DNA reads TGTGCCAGCAGCTATAGCGGGGGGCACCTCTACGAGCAGTACTTC.

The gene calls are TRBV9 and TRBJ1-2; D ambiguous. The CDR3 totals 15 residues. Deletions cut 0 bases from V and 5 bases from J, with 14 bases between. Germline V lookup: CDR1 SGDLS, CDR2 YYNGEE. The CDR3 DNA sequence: TGTGCCAGCAGCGTAGGCCCCTCACAAGAATATGGCTACACCTTC. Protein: CASSVGPSQEYGYTF.